This record looks at one T cell receptor beta chain sequence and its context. Its antigen is as yet unknown. This table comes from immunoSEQ multiplex PCR, and its TCRdb copy is limited to in-frame clones, with some not included. The sample records about 59,000 clones, around 87% being singletons. These data come from a study of OX40 agonist ivuxolimab in advanced cancers. Overall study context: In this cohort, patients received ivuxolimab, an agonistic anti-OX40 (CD134) antibody.

Sampled blood was obtained at baseline, cycle 4 day 1, and cycle 7 day 1. The CDR3 is 17 residues long. With V trimmed by 4 bases and J by 5 bases, 9 bases remained unmatched. Germline V gene sequence: CDR1 MNHEY, CDR2 SMNVEV (reference sequence). Study results and caveats: There were, on average, more expanded clones in CD8+ T cells than in CD4+.

This sequence was found in an adult with an advanced solid tumor such as melanoma, head and neck, liver or kidney cancer. The chain uses TRBV27 and TRBJ2-5, with 14 bases that match TRBD2. The sample here was CD4+ or CD8+ T cells sorted from blood, taken in a trial of the OX40 agonist ivuxolimab. The chain's CDR3 is CASSSNRLAGGGETQYF. The CDR3 bases are TGTGCCAGCAGTTCCAATAGACTAGCGGGAGGGGGGGAGACCCAGTACTTC.